These T cell receptor beta chains were read from a single sample in a study of cytomegalovirus exposure and HLA in healthy donors. Clones were read by immunoSEQ multiplex PCR, and TCRdb kept only the in-frame ones, dropping some. The sample table sets out about 160,000 clones. The sequencing input was PBMCs. These receptors were obtained from a man younger than 45 in good health and CMV-seronegative. Each CDR3 is given with its conserved first and last residue. D genes are given only for firm matches.

>TRBJ1-1|TRBV19|NA
CASSIARESTEAFF
TGTGCCAGTAGTATAGCCCGGGAGAGCACTGAAGCTTTCTTT
>TRBJ2-1|TRBV19|TRBD2
CASSYWTSNSYNEQFF
TGTGCCAGTAGTTATTGGACTAGCAACTCCTACAATGAGCAGTTCTTC
>TRBJ1-5|TRBV5-4|NA
CASSLQGQPQHF
TGTGCCAGCAGCTTACAGGGTCAGCCCCAGCATTTT
>TRBJ2-3|TRBV18|TRBD2
CASSPLGGDTQYF
TGTGCCAGCTCACCGCTCGGGGGGGATACGCAGTATTTT
>TRBJ2-1|TRBV27|TRBD2
CASSWELAGGNEQFF
TGTGCCAGCAGTTGGGAACTAGCGGGAGGTAATGAGCAGTTCTTC
>TRBJ1-1|TRBV4-1|NA
CASSQEWGGNTEAFF
TGCGCCAGCAGCCAAGAGTGGGGAGGGAACACTGAAGCTTTCTTT
>TRBJ2-7|TRBV28|TRBD2
CASSLPSGGLILSYEQYF
TGTGCCAGCAGTTTGCCTAGCGGGGGACTTATCCTTTCCTACGAGCAGTACTTC
>TRBJ1-5|TRBV6-4|NA
CASSDSQGTPQHF
TGTGCCAGCAGTGACTCCCAGGGGACGCCCCAGCATTTT
>TRBJ2-1|TRBV6-5|NA
CASSYSRGNPYNEQFF
TGTGCCAGCAGTTACTCGAGAGGGAATCCATACAATGAGCAGTTCTTC
>TRBJ2-7|TRBV9|NA
CASSVQASPYEQYF
TGTGCCAGCAGCGTCCAAGCATCTCCCTACGAGCAGTACTTC